This TCR beta chain was sequenced for a study of OX40 agonist ivuxolimab in advanced cancers. Looking at the study overall: An anti-OX40 (CD134) antibody with agonistic activity, ivuxolimab, was administered to patients. The dose-escalation cohort was over 65% male, with a mean age of 60 years, ranging about 23 to 90. Broader study findings: At 0.1-3.0 mg/kg, partial responders had clonal expansion among the lowest observed.

Germline V gene sequence: CDR1 MNHEY, CDR2 SMNVEV (reference sequence). The CDR3 has 13 amino acids. V gave up 5 bases and J gave up 5 bases, with 7 bases separating them. Remarks on this clone: Its antigen is currently unknown.

Exclusion of a patient followed from autoimmune disease history or systemic immunosuppression. TCRdb's table, derived via immunoSEQ multiplex PCR, lists solely in-frame clones and lacks some. The sample lists 9,500 to 15,000 clones, roughly 69% occurring once. This TCR came from an adult with an advanced solid tumor such as melanoma, head and neck, liver or kidney cancer. The gene calls are TRBV27 and TRBJ1-6; D is uncertain. The sequences come from CD4+ or CD8+ T cells sorted from blood, collected in a trial of the OX40 agonist ivuxolimab. Written as DNA, the CDR3 is TGTGCCAGCAGTGTCATAAATAATTCACCCCTCCACTTT. This gives the protein CASSVINNSPLHF.